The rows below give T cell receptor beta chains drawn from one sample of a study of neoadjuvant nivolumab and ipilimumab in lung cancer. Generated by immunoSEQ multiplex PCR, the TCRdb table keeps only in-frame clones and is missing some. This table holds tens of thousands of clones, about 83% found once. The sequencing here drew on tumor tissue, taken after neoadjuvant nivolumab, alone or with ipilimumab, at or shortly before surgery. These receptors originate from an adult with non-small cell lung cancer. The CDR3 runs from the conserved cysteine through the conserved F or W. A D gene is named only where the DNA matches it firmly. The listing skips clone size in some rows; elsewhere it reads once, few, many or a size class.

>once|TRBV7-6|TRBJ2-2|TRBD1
TGTGCCAGCAGCATTACAGGGGTATCAAACACCGGGGAGCTGTTTTTT
CASSITGVSNTGELFF
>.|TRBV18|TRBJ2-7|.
TGTGCCAGCTCACCAATTTCAGGAAACTACGAGCAGTACTTC
CASSPISGNYEQYF
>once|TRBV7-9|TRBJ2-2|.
TGTGCCAGCATCCCCGGCGGGTATACCGGGGAGCTGTTTTTT
CASIPGGYTGELFF
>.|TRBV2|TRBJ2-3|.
TGTGCCAGCAAGGACTACGATACGCAGTATTTT
CASKDYDTQYF
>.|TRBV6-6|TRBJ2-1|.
TGTGCCAGCAGTTTAGACAACTACAATGAGCAGTTCTTC
CASSLDNYNEQFF
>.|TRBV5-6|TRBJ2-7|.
TGTGCCAGCCTAAGGGGGTCCGGCGAGCAGTACTTC
CASLRGSGEQYF
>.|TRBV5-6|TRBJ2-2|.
TGTGCCAGCAGCTTGCTAGGGACAAACACCGGGGAGCTGTTTTTT
CASSLLGTNTGELFF
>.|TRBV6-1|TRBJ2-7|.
TGTGCCACCGATCTCAGGGGGGCCTCCTACGAGCAGTACTTC
CATDLRGASYEQYF
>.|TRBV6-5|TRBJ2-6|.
TGTGCCAGCAGTTATTCCGACGGCTCTGGGGCCAACGTCCTGACTTTC
CASSYSDGSGANVLTF
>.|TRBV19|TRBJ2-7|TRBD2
TGTGCCAGTAGTATTAGCGGGGCTGACGGGGACGAGCAGTACTTC
CASSISGADGDEQYF
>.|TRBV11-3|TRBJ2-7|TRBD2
TGTGCCAGCAGCTTCGTAGCGGGCTACGAGCAGTACTTC
CASSFVAGYEQYF
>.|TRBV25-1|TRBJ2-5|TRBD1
TGTGCCAGCAGTATAACAGGGGGCACCCGGGAGACCCAGTACTTC
CASSITGGTRETQYF
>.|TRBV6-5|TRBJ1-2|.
TGTGCCAGCAGCCACCAAGGCGGGAATAACTATGGCTACACCTTC
CASSHQGGNNYGYTF
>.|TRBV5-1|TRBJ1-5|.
TGCGCCAGCAGCTTGGGGCAGGGAAACAATCAGCCCCAGCATTTT
CASSLGQGNNQPQHF
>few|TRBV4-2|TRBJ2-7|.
TGTGCCAGCAGCCAAGATCTCGAACGGGGGAGCTCCTACGAGCAGTACTTC
CASSQDLERGSSYEQYF
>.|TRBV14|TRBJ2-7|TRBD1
TGTGCCAGCAGCCTCACGGACAGGGCTTCTACCTACGAGCAGTACTTC
CASSLTDRASTYEQYF
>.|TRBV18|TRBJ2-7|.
TGTGCCAGCTCACGGGCTGAGACCTACGAGCAGTACTTC
CASSRAETYEQYF
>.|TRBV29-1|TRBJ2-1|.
TGCAGCGTAGGGGATTACTCCTACAATGAGCAGTTCTTC
CSVGDYSYNEQFF
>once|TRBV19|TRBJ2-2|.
TGTGCCAGTCGAGCAGTCGACCGCACCGGGGAGCTGTTTTTT
CASRAVDRTGELFF
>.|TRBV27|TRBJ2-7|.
TGTGCCAGCAGGTTTTTTCCCGGTTCCTACGAGCAGTACTTC
CASRFFPGSYEQYF
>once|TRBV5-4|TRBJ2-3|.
TGTGCCAGCAGTTCACAGGGTGGAGATACGCAGTATTTT
CASSSQGGDTQYF
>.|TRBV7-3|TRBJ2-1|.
TGTGCCAGCAGCTTAGGGCAGGGAAACAATGAGCAGTTCTTC
CASSLGQGNNEQFF
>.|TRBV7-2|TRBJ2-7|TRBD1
TGTGCCAGCACCGATTCTTTGGGCGACGGGGACAGGCCCGGCTACGAGCAGTACTTC
CASTDSLGDGDRPGYEQYF
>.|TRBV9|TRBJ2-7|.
TGTGCCAGCAGCGGGGGGGAAGGGGCCGCAGCCAGCTACGAGCAGTACTTC
CASSGGEGAAASYEQYF
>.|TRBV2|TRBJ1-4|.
TGTGCCAGCAGTGGGCTGAGTAATGAAAAACTGTTTTTT
CASSGLSNEKLFF
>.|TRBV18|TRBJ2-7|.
TGTGCCAGCTCACCCGACATCGACGGTCGCCACGAGCAGTACTTC
CASSPDIDGRHEQYF
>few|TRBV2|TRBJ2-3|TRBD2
TGTGCCAGCAAAATTAGCGGGGGGGTTTTGGATACGCAGTATTTT
CASKISGGVLDTQYF
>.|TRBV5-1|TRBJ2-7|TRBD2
TGCGCCAGCAGCTGGACTAGCGGGGGGGCTTTTTACGAGCAGTACTTC
CASSWTSGGAFYEQYF
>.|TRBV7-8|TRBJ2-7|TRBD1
TGTGCCAGCAGCTTTAGGGGGACAGGGGGCTATGAGCAGTACTTC
CASSFRGTGGYEQYF
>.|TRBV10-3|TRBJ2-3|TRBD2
TGTGCCATCAGTGGAGCGGGGGGCACAGATACGCAGTATTTT
CAISGAGGTDTQYF
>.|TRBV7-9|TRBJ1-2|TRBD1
TGTGCCAGCAGCTCCAACCTGGGACAGGGTCAAGGCTACACCTTC
CASSSNLGQGQGYTF
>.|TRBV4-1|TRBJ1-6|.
TGCGCCAGCAGCCGACCCGGGGCTGAGACCCTCCACTTT
CASSRPGAETLHF
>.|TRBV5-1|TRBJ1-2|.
TGCGCCAGCAGCTTGTCGGACAGTGACTATGGCTACACCTTC
CASSLSDSDYGYTF
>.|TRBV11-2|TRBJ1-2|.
TGTGCCAGCAGCTTAGGGTCGGGTAACTATGGCTACACCTTC
CASSLGSGNYGYTF
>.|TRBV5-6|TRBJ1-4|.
TGTGCCAGCAGCTTGGTCGGGGTACATACTAATGAAAAACTGTTTTTT
CASSLVGVHTNEKLFF
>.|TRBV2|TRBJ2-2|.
TGTGCCAGCAGTGGTTTGTGGCTTAGCACCGGGGAGCTGTTTTTT
CASSGLWLSTGELFF
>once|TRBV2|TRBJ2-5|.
TGTGCCAGCAGGTTGGCGGCGCAAGAGACCCAGTACTTC
CASRLAAQETQYF
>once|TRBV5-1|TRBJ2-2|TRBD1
TGCGCCAGCAGCTTGGAGGGGGACAGGAGGTCCGGGGAGCTGTTTTTT
CASSLEGDRRSGELFF
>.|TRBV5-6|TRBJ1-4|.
TGTGCCAGCAGCGCTGGTAGGGAGGGGGAAAAACTGTTTTTT
CASSAGREGEKLFF
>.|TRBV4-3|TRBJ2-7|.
TGCGCCAGCAGCCAAGATCAGGAGGGGTCCGAGCAGTACTTC
CASSQDQEGSEQYF
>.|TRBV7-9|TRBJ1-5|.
TGTGCCAGCAGCCCGGCCGATCAGCCCCAGCATTTT
CASSPADQPQHF
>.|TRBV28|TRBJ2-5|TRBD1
TGTGCCAGCAGTTTAGGGACAGGTATCGAAGAGACCCAGTACTTC
CASSLGTGIEETQYF
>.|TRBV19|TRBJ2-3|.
TGTGCCAGTAGTCTCCCGACGGGGGCTAGCACAGATACGCAGTATTTT
CASSLPTGASTDTQYF
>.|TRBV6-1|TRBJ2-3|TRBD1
TGTGCCAGCAGTGAAGTGGGGACAGTGCCCTATGATACGCAGTATTTT
CASSEVGTVPYDTQYF
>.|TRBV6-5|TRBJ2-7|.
TGTGCCAGCAGACCAGGGGGCGGGAGGGTTGGCGAGCAGTACTTC
CASRPGGGRVGEQYF
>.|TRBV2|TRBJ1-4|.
TGTGCCAGCAGTGAACAGACAGTTAATGAAAAACTGTTTTTT
CASSEQTVNEKLFF